This T cell receptor (beta chain) was identified during a study of blood T cell repertoires in COVID-19. This clone occurred once. Per the original data handling: Researchers report that nucleated cell counts were estimated from reference gene primer amplification. Measured with immunoSEQ multiplex PCR; TCRdb has only the in-frame clones, and not every one. V and J calls and clone size are those listed in that table; D and trimming were worked out from the DNA. This table has 99,000 or so clones, 87% appearing once. The CDR3 is made up of 16 amino acids. Germline V gives CDR1 SGHNT, CDR2 YENEEA. V lost 1 base, J lost 7 bases, and 9 bases stayed unmatched.

The receptor comes from a man between 50 and 59 years old with acute or convalescent COVID-19. The chain couples TRBV11-3 to TRBJ2-1; 8 bases align to TRBD2. The specimen was peripheral blood. CDR3 loop: CASSLVGAGVGNEQFF. The DNA of the CDR3 is TGTGCCAGCAGCTTAGTTGGAGCGGGAGTCGGTAATGAGCAGTTCTTC.